Following are 15 T cell receptor beta chains from one sample sequenced in a study of T-cell reconstitution after alpha-beta-depleted transplantation in children. Researchers prepared the TCRbeta library using unique molecular identifiers, the study reports. TCRdb re-called the PCR reads through MiXCR, storing one row per CDR3 protein. Of about 1,000,000 distinct CDR3 sequences in the sample, roughly 31% were seen once. The sample here was PBMCs, mostly from graft donor cells, taken 360 days after TCRalphabeta/CD19-depleted stem cell transplant. Receptor source: a boy under two years old who had a stem cell transplant for SCID, so the T cells may come from the graft donor.

In this sample, this clonotype turned up a few times. This chain joins TRBV9 and TRBJ2-2, with 7 bases identical to TRBD2. The germline CDR1 and CDR2 sequences are SGDLS and YYNGEE. CDR3 size: 16 residues. The V and J ends lost 4 bases and 3 bases, in that order; junction bases with no gene match: 9. The CDR3 protein is CASSSSSGSDTGELFF. DNA for the CDR3: TGTGCCAGCAGCTCTAGTAGCGGGTCGGACACCGGGGAGCTGTTTTTT.

V usage is TRBV7-2 and J usage is TRBJ2-7; 9 bases align to TRBD1. The CDR3 length is 16 residues. Germline loops: CDR1 SGHTA, CDR2 FQGNSA. The J segment lost 4 bases and the V segment lost 2 bases, leaving 9 bases of the junction unmatched. DNA of the CDR3: TGTGCCAGCAGCTTAACACAGGGGGCGAACACGTACGAGCAGTACTTC. This gives the protein CASSLTQGANTYEQYF. The variable domain in full, completed from reference TRBV7-2 and TRBJ2-7, reads GAGVSQSPSNKVTEKGKDVELRCDPISGHTALYWYRQSLGQGLEFLIYFQGNSAPDKSGLPSDRFSAERTGGSVSTLTIQRTQQEDSAVYLCASSLTQGANTYEQYFGPGTRLTVT.

This clonotype was counted between two and nine times. This chain connects TRBV25-1 to TRBJ1-1, with D uncertain. Germline CDR1 reads MGHDK; CDR2 reads SYGVNS. V lost 6 bases and J lost 6, with 8 bases in between. The CDR3 has 11 amino acids. The DNA for the CDR3 is TGTGCCAGCAGGAGGGTGGCTGAAGCTTTCTTT. Protein: CASRRVAEAFF.

The V and J genes are TRBV7-3 and TRBJ2-1, with D possibly TRBD1 on 7 matching bases. Per germline, CDR1 SGHTA and CDR2 FQGTGA. CDR3 length equals 16 residues. V was trimmed by 0 bases and J by 7 bases, leaving 16 bases between them. Here the CDR3 reads CASSLTGQGGSNEQFF. DNA for the CDR3: TGTGCCAGCAGCTTAACGGGGCAGGGGGGATCTAATGAGCAGTTCTTC.

This chain links TRBV4-2 with TRBJ1-2; D ambiguous. CDR1 and CDR2 from the germline V gene are LGHNA and YNFKEQ. The CDR3 extends over 13 amino acids. V was clipped by 0 bases and J by 7 bases, with 9 bases between them. The CDR3 loop reads CASSQEGGRGYTF. The DNA for the CDR3 is TGTGCCAGCAGCCAAGAGGGCGGACGTGGCTACACCTTC.

This clonotype appeared a few times. In DNA form, the CDR3 reads TGTGCCAGCACCTACCCCCGGGAGCTAAACACTGAAGCTTTCTTT. Encoded protein: CASTYPRELNTEAFF. The V call is TRBV2, the J call TRBJ1-1; D remains unclear. The V gene lost 7 bases and the J gene lost 2 bases, with 17 bases spanning the gap. The CDR3 consists of 15 residues. Germline V gene lookup returns CDR1 SNHLY and CDR2 FYNNEI.

The chain joins TRBV10-3 to TRBJ1-5; 7 nucleotides agree with TRBD1. The ends lost 5 bases at V and 5 bases at J; junction bases unmatched: 3. The CDR3 is 13 amino acids. Germline V gives CDR1 ENHRY, CDR2 SYGVKD. CDR3 residues: CAISTGADQPQHF. The CDR3 nucleotides read TGTGCCATCAGTACAGGGGCCGATCAGCCCCAGCATTTT.

The genes are TRBV20-1 and TRBJ2-5; 7 nucleotides agree with TRBD1. The CDR3 spans 13 residues. Germline CDR1 DFQATT, CDR2 SNEGSKA (reference sequence). J lost 4 bases, V lost 5 bases, and 7 bases had no gene match. This chain's CDR3 is CSARTGVGETQYF. The DNA for the CDR3 is TGCAGTGCTCGAACAGGGGTAGGAGAGACCCAGTACTTC.

The sample holds a few counts of this clonotype. The rearrangement links TRBV7-9 to TRBJ1-1, with 8 bases lining up with TRBD1. Trimming took 4 bases from V and 4 from J; bases not matched to a gene: 5. Germline V gene lookup returns CDR1 SEHNR and CDR2 FQNEAQ (reference sequence). This CDR3 has 14 amino acids. Here the CDR3 reads CASSYTGGGTEAFF. CDR3 sequence (DNA): TGTGCCAGCAGCTATACAGGGGGAGGCACTGAAGCTTTCTTT. Combining the CDR3 with reference TRBV7-9 and TRBJ1-1 gives the whole variable domain DTGVSQNPRHKITKRGQNVTFRCDPISEHNRLYWYRQTLGQGPEFLTYFQNEAQLEKSRLLSDRFSAERPKGSFSTLEIQRTEQGDSAMYLCASSYTGGGTEAFFGQGTRLTVV.

The chain has TRBV5-1 and TRBJ1-2; no reliable D call. The CDR3 contains 14 residues. CDR1 is SGHRS and CDR2 is YFSETQ in the germline V gene. Trimming pared 4 bases from V and 5 bases from J, leaving 15 bases between. CDR3 in amino acids: CASSPSAGNYGYTF. CDR3 bases: TGCGCCAGCAGCCCCTCGGCGGGGAATTATGGCTACACCTTC.

The chain is built from TRBV7-9 and TRBJ2-1; D unresolved. Trimming removed 5 bases from V and 7 bases from J, with 15 bases in between. Germline V CDR1 and CDR2: SEHNR, FQNEAQ (reference sequence). The CDR3 has 14 residues. DNA for the CDR3: TGTGCCAGCAGCCCCCCAGGAGAAGGAAATGAGCAGTTCTTC. Its translation: CASSPPGEGNEQFF.

A few counts support this clonotype. The chain couples TRBV20-1 to TRBJ1-1; unclear D gene. In germline, CDR1 is DFQATT, CDR2 SNEGSKA (reference sequence). The V and J ends lost 0 bases and 3 bases respectively, with 14 bases between them. This CDR3 region has 15 residues. The CDR3 region has the DNA TGCAGTGCTAGAGATTGGGTGGCGGGAGACACTGAAGCTTTCTTT. Protein product: CSARDWVAGDTEAFF.

V and J are TRBV5-1 and TRBJ2-7, with 9 nucleotides matching TRBD1. V lost 9 bases to trimming and J lost 5 bases; unmatched junction nucleotides: 9. There are 13 residues in the CDR3. The germline V gene encodes CDR1 SGHRS and CDR2 YFSETQ. CDR3 in DNA: TGCGCCACCGAGGACAGGGGAGCCCACGAGCAGTACTTC. Translated, it gives CATEDRGAHEQYF. Based on the CDR3 plus reference TRBV5-1 and TRBJ2-7, the full variable domain is KAGVTQTPRYLIKTRGQQVTLSCSPISGHRSVSWYQQTPGQGLQFLFEYFSETQRNKGNFPGRFSGRQFSNSRSEMNVSTLELGDSALYLCATEDRGAHEQYFGPGTRLTVT.

There are a few counts of this clonotype. This rearrangement joins TRBV4-2 to TRBJ2-5; 8 bases align to TRBD1. CDR3 length: 16 amino acids. V lost 4 bases to trimming and J lost 5 bases; unmatched junction nucleotides: 12. Germline values: CDR1 LGHNA, CDR2 YNFKEQ. Here the CDR3 reads CASSPSGQVDGETQYF. The CDR3 DNA is TGTGCCAGCAGCCCCTCGGGACAGGTTGACGGGGAGACCCAGTACTTC.

The V gene is TRBV6-5, the J gene TRBJ2-5; D tentatively fits TRBD1 or TRBD2 (5 bases each). V lost 3 bases and J lost 1, with 12 bases in between. CDR1 and CDR2 (germline): MNHEY, SVGAGI. CDR3 length: 15 amino acids. This CDR3 is CASSYFLGTQETQYF. The CDR3 DNA reads as TGTGCCAGCAGTTATTTTTTAGGGACCCAAGAGACCCAGTACTTC.